This T cell receptor beta chain was recovered during a study of cytomegalovirus exposure and HLA in healthy donors. Assay: immunoSEQ multiplex PCR; the TCRdb copy retains only in-frame clones and omits some. The data contain some 110,000 clones, 88% of them singletons. Worth noting for this clone: What it binds is unknown.

V was shortened by 5 bases and J by 7 bases, with 17 bases between the two germline ends. CDR1 is SGHTA, CDR2 FQGNSA, per germline. CDR3 length: 14 amino acids. Findings and caveats of the study: Specific recognition of CMV antigens was confirmed in vitro for a few chains (all CMV-associated). It was fewer than 200 TCR beta chains that were listed as cytomegalovirus-associated.

The source of this sequence is a man between 18 and 29 years old in good health and CMV-seropositive. The sequenced sample was PBMCs. The chain uses TRBV7-2 and TRBJ1-2; D possibly corresponds to TRBD1 (5 bases). CDR3 sequence reads: CASSPGGDLFGYTF. CDR3 bases: TGTGCCAGCAGCCCCGGGGGGGACCTATTTGGCTACACCTTC.